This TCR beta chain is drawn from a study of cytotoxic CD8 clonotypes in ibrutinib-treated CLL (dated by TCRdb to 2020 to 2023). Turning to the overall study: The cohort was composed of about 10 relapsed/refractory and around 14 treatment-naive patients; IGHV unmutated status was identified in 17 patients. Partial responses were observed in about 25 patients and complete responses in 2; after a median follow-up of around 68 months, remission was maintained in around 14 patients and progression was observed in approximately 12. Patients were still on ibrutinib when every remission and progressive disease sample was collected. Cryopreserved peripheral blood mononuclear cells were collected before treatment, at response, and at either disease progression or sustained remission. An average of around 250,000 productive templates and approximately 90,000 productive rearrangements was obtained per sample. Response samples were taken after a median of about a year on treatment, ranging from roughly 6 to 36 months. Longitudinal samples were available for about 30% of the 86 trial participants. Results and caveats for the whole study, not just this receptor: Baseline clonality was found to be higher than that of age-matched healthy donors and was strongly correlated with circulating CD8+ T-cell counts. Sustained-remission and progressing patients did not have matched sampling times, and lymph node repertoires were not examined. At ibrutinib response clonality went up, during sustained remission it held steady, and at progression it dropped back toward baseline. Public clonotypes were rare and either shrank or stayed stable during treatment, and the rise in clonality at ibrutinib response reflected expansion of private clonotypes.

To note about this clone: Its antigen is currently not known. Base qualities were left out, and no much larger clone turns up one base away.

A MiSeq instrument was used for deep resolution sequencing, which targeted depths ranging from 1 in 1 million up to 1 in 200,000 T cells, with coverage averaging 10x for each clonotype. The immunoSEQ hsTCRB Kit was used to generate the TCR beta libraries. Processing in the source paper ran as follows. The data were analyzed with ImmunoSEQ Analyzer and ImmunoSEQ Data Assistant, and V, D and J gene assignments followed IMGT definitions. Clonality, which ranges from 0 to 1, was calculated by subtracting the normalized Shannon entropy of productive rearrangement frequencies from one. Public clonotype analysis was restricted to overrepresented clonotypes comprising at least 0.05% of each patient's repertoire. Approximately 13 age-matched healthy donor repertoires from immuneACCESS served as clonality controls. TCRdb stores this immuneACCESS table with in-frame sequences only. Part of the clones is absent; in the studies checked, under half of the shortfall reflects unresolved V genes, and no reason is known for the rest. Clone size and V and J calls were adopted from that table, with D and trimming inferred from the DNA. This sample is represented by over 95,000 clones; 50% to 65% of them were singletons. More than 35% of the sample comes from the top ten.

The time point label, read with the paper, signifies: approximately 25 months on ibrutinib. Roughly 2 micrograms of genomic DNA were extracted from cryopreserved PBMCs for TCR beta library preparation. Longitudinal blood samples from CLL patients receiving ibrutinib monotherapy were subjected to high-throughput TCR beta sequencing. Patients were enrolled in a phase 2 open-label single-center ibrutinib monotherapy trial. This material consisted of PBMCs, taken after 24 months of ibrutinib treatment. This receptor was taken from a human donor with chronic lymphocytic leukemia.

This receptor has the CDR3 CASSRGTLETQYF. The bases read TGTGCCAGCAGCCGGGGGACCTTGGAGACCCAGTACTTC. Rearrangement joined TRBV5-8 to TRBJ2-5; TRBD2 could be the D gene, as 6 bases match. Sequences SGHTS (CDR1) and YDEGEE (CDR2) are obtained from the germline V gene. V drops 4 bases and J drops 5 bases, leaving 12 bases in between. The CDR3 spans 13 residues, from the cysteine through the phenylalanine. The only DNA kept is the CDR3, 39 bases in frame from the first base.